These T cell receptor beta chains were read from a single sample in a study of blood T cell repertoires in COVID-19. The repertoire was sequenced with immunoSEQ multiplex PCR; TCRdb's copy has only in-frame clones and lacks some. The sample contains about 140,000 clones, approximately 84% of which appear only once. Sequenced input: PBMCs or T cells enriched from blood (not recorded which). The receptors here all came from a woman aged 50 to 60 with acute COVID-19. Each CDR3 is given with its conserved first and last residue. The order of the fields is D gene, clone size, V gene, J gene, CDR3 DNA, CDR3 protein. D genes are given only for firm matches. Clone size appears in some rows only: once, few, many, or a class for an expanded clone.

D: TRBD1
size: -
V: TRBV11-2
J: TRBJ2-6
DNA: TGTGCCAGCAGCTTCCGGGACAGGCCAAACTCTGGGGCCAACGTCCTGACTTTC
CDR3: CASSFRDRPNSGANVLTF

D: -
size: -
V: TRBV19
J: TRBJ2-1
DNA: TGTGCCAGTAGTATCGGGCTAGCAATGGGTGAGCAGTTCTTC
CDR3: CASSIGLAMGEQFF

D: TRBD1
size: few
V: TRBV30
J: TRBJ1-1
DNA: TGTGCCTGGGGGGGACAGGGGAACACTGAAGCTTTCTTT
CDR3: CAWGGQGNTEAFF

D: TRBD1
size: -
V: TRBV28
J: TRBJ2-7
DNA: TGTGCCAGCAGAGGGGACAGGGCTTACTACGAGCAGTACTTC
CDR3: CASRGDRAYYEQYF

D: -
size: -
V: TRBV6-5
J: TRBJ2-5
DNA: TGTGCCAGCAGTTACTCAATGCAGCCCTTACAGGAGACCCAGTACTTC
CDR3: CASSYSMQPLQETQYF

D: TRBD1
size: few
V: TRBV7-6
J: TRBJ2-2
DNA: TGTGCCAGCAGCCGCAACAGGGGAGACACCGGGGAGCTGTTTTTT
CDR3: CASSRNRGDTGELFF

D: -
size: -
V: TRBV18
J: TRBJ2-7
DNA: TGTGCCAGCTCACCTATGGACAGCTCCTACGAGCAGTACTTC
CDR3: CASSPMDSSYEQYF

D: -
size: few
V: TRBV4-1
J: TRBJ1-3
DNA: TGCGCCAGCAGCCAAGCCAGTTCCTCTGGAAACACCATATATTTT
CDR3: CASSQASSSGNTIYF

D: TRBD1
size: few
V: TRBV4-3
J: TRBJ1-4
DNA: TGCGCCAGCAGCCAAGATCTTGGCTCGACAGGGAGTCCGTCAACTAATGAAAAACTGTTTTTT
CDR3: CASSQDLGSTGSPSTNEKLFF

D: -
size: -
V: TRBV12-3/TRBV12-4
J: TRBJ2-5
DNA: TGTGCCAGCAGTTTGGGCGGGAAGACCCAGTACTTC
CDR3: CASSLGGKTQYF

D: TRBD1
size: -
V: TRBV19
J: TRBJ1-2
DNA: TGTGCCAGTAGTGGACAGGGGGAGGTTTGGAACTATGGCTACACCTTC
CDR3: CASSGQGEVWNYGYTF

D: TRBD1
size: -
V: TRBV2
J: TRBJ1-3
DNA: TGTGCCAGCAGTCTACTAGGGACAGGGGGCGTAGGGGCCTGGAGCTCTGGAAACACCATATATTTT
CDR3: CASSLLGTGGVGAWSSGNTIYF

D: -
size: -
V: TRBV10-2
J: TRBJ1-1
DNA: TGCGCCAGCAGTGATCTCTTGGAAGCTTTCTTT
CDR3: CASSDLLEAFF

D: -
size: few
V: TRBV2
J: TRBJ2-7
DNA: TGTGCCAGCAAACTACCAGGGCAATACGAGCAGTACTTC
CDR3: CASKLPGQYEQYF

D: -
size: once
V: TRBV6-5
J: TRBJ1-1
DNA: TGTGCCAGCAGTCCCCGCGGGAGGAACACTGAAGCTTTCTTT
CDR3: CASSPRGRNTEAFF

D: -
size: once
V: TRBV11-2
J: TRBJ2-1
DNA: TGTGCCAGCAGCCCGGGACTCAGTTACAATGAGCAGTTCTTC
CDR3: CASSPGLSYNEQFF

D: TRBD1
size: -
V: TRBV19
J: TRBJ1-5
DNA: TGTGCCACCCGGGACAGGGCCCCGCAGCCCCAGCATTTT
CDR3: CATRDRAPQPQHF

D: -
size: -
V: TRBV5-6
J: TRBJ1-5
DNA: TGTGCCAGCAGCTTGGTCGGGGGCAATCAGCCCCAGCATTTT
CDR3: CASSLVGGNQPQHF

D: -
size: -
V: TRBV15
J: TRBJ2-3
DNA: TGTGCCACCAGCAGAGATTCGGTGGGAGGGCAGTATTTT
CDR3: CATSRDSVGGQYF

D: -
size: -
V: TRBV7-9
J: TRBJ1-2
DNA: TGTGCCAGCAGCCCCCTAACTAACTATGGCTACACCTTC
CDR3: CASSPLTNYGYTF

D: TRBD1
size: -
V: TRBV19
J: TRBJ1-1
DNA: TGTGCCAGTAGTGCCCCGGGACAGGGGTACACTGAAGCTTTCTTT
CDR3: CASSAPGQGYTEAFF

D: -
size: -
V: TRBV4-1
J: TRBJ2-7
DNA: TGCGCCAGCAGCCAATCAACAGGGCCCTCCTACGAGCAGTACTTC
CDR3: CASSQSTGPSYEQYF

D: TRBD2
size: -
V: TRBV28
J: TRBJ2-1
DNA: TGTGCCAGCAGCCCTCTAGCGGGACCCTTCTCGGAGCAGTTCTTC
CDR3: CASSPLAGPFSEQFF

D: TRBD1
size: -
V: TRBV2
J: TRBJ2-7
DNA: TGTGCCAGCCTGGACAGGGGCAACGAGCAGTACTTC
CDR3: CASLDRGNEQYF

D: -
size: few
V: TRBV7-9
J: TRBJ1-2
DNA: TGTGCCAGCAGCTCGAACAAGGAGGACTATGGCTACACCTTC
CDR3: CASSSNKEDYGYTF

D: TRBD1
size: -
V: TRBV12-3/TRBV12-4
J: TRBJ1-2
DNA: TGTGCCAGCAGGGGCGGGACAGGGGACGGCTACACCTTC
CDR3: CASRGGTGDGYTF

D: -
size: once
V: TRBV29-1
J: TRBJ2-7
DNA: TGCAGCGCCCTTTGGGGGGACGAGCAGTACTTC
CDR3: CSALWGDEQYF

D: -
size: -
V: TRBV12-3/TRBV12-4
J: TRBJ1-6
DNA: TGTGCCAGCAGTTTCGGGGGGAATTCACCCCTCCACTTT
CDR3: CASSFGGNSPLHF

D: -
size: -
V: TRBV2
J: TRBJ1-6
DNA: TGTGCCAGCAGTGACGAGTCGGATGGGGCGAATTCACCCCTCCACTTT
CDR3: CASSDESDGANSPLHF

D: TRBD2
size: -
V: TRBV3-1/TRBV3-2
J: TRBJ2-3
DNA: TGTGCCAGCAGCCAAGAACATTTGGGGAGCGGGAGGGCCTATAATACGCAGTATTTT
CDR3: CASSQEHLGSGRAYNTQYF

D: -
size: -
V: TRBV30
J: TRBJ2-3
DNA: TGTGCCTGGAGCCCTCTGAGGGGGACAGATACGCAGTATTTT
CDR3: CAWSPLRGTDTQYF

D: TRBD2
size: -
V: TRBV27
J: TRBJ2-1
DNA: TGTGCCAGCAGTCCCAGCGGGAGGGCCACCAATGAGCAGTTCTTC
CDR3: CASSPSGRATNEQFF

D: -
size: -
V: TRBV30
J: TRBJ1-1
DNA: TGTGCCTGGAGTGTGTCCAATACTGAAGCTTTCTTT
CDR3: CAWSVSNTEAFF

D: -
size: -
V: TRBV27
J: TRBJ1-2
DNA: TGTGCCAGCAGTCCAGCCGGGGGGGGATTACTGGGCTACACCTTC
CDR3: CASSPAGGGLLGYTF

D: -
size: few
V: TRBV5-4
J: TRBJ1-3
DNA: TGTGCCAGCAGCTTGGAAATGGGGGGATTGACTGGAAACACCATATATTTT
CDR3: CASSLEMGGLTGNTIYF

D: TRBD1
size: -
V: TRBV28
J: TRBJ1-2
DNA: TGTGCCAGCAGCCATGACAGGGGAAGAAAGGACTATGGCTACACCTTC
CDR3: CASSHDRGRKDYGYTF

D: -
size: -
V: TRBV4-3
J: TRBJ1-2
DNA: TGCGCCAGCAGCCCGCGACTAGAAGTAGGCTCCTATGGCTACACCTTC
CDR3: CASSPRLEVGSYGYTF

D: -
size: few
V: TRBV7-9
J: TRBJ2-2
DNA: TGTGCCAGCAGCTTAGCCTTCAACACCGGGGAGCTGTTTTTT
CDR3: CASSLAFNTGELFF

D: -
size: -
V: TRBV24-1
J: TRBJ2-7
DNA: TGTGCCACCAGTCCTAGCTCCTACGAGCAGTACTTC
CDR3: CATSPSSYEQYF

D: -
size: once
V: TRBV12-5
J: TRBJ2-6
DNA: TGTGCTAGTGGTTTGGATAGGGCCAACGTCCTGACTTTC
CDR3: CASGLDRANVLTF

D: -
size: -
V: TRBV13
J: TRBJ1-1
DNA: TGTGCCAGCCGTTGGGGAGAGTTCATGAACACTGAAGCTTTCTTT
CDR3: CASRWGEFMNTEAFF